One and the same sample provided the 6 T cell receptor beta chains below, sequenced in a study of cytomegalovirus exposure and HLA in healthy donors. A multiplex PCR was run with 60 Vbeta primers and 13 Jbeta primers. Profiled with immunoSEQ multiplex PCR; TCRdb holds only in-frame clones, not every one. The data show under 150,000 clones, about 84% seen once. The sample taken for sequencing was PBMCs. These receptors all come from a middle-aged woman in good health and CMV-seropositive.

CDR3 loop: CASSLALAATSYNEQFF. In DNA, the CDR3 is TGTGCCAGCAGTCTCGCACTAGCGGCGACATCCTACAATGAGCAGTTCTTC. The V and J genes are TRBV27 and TRBJ2-1; 8 positions agree with TRBD2. The germline gives CDR1 MNHEY, CDR2 SMNVEV (reference sequence). This CDR3 contains 17 residues. The junction had 10 bases not matched to a gene; V was cut back by 5 bases and J by 1 base.

J is TRBJ1-4 and V is TRBV19, with 7 nucleotides matching TRBD1. The CDR3 totals 15 residues. Trimming removed 5 bases from V and 7 bases from J; junction bases left unmatched: 10. Germline-derived CDR1 and CDR2 are LNHDA and SQIVND (reference sequence). The CDR3: CASSDTGVGIEKLFF. The CDR3 nucleotides are TGTGCCAGTAGTGATACAGGGGTGGGGATTGAAAAACTGTTTTTT. Drawing the rest from reference TRBV19 and TRBJ1-4, the complete variable domain is DGGITQSPKYLFRKEGQNVTLSCEQNLNHDAMYWYRQDPGQGLRLIYYSQIVNDFQKGDIAEGYSVSREKKESFPLTVTSAQKNPTAFYLCASSDTGVGIEKLFFGSGTQLSVL.

V usage is TRBV5-1 and J usage is TRBJ2-2; D possibly corresponds to TRBD2 (6 bases). The germline CDR1 and CDR2 sequences are SGHRS and YFSETQ. The CDR3 is made up of 14 amino acids. V gave up 0 bases and J gave up 8 bases, with 11 bases separating them. The CDR3 DNA reads TGCGCCAGCAGCTTGGATCTAGCGAAGGGGGAGCTGTTTTTT. It encodes CASSLDLAKGELFF. The full variable domain, with the rest looked up from reference TRBV5-1 and TRBJ2-2, is KAGVTQTPRYLIKTRGQQVTLSCSPISGHRSVSWYQQTPGQGLQFLFEYFSETQRNKGNFPGRFSGRQFSNSRSEMNVSTLELGDSALYLCASSLDLAKGELFFGEGSRLTVL.

This chain connects TRBV5-4 to TRBJ1-1, with a possible D match to TRBD1 (6 bases). The CDR3 is 15 residues long. The germline V gene encodes CDR1 SGHNT and CDR2 YYREEE (reference sequence). V was clipped by 5 bases and J by 3 bases, with 17 bases between them. CDR3 DNA: TGTGCCAGCAGTGCACAGGGCGGTGAAGACACTGAAGCTTTCTTT. This sequence encodes CASSAQGGEDTEAFF.

This sequence joins TRBV5-1 and TRBJ2-4; tentative D call: TRBD1 (5 bases). V was trimmed by 0 bases and J by 9 bases, leaving 13 bases between them. CDR3 length equals 14 residues. CDR1 is SGHRS and CDR2 is YFSETQ in the germline V gene. The CDR3 sequence: CASSLEQGVGIQYF. CDR3 sequence (DNA): TGCGCCAGCAGCTTGGAGCAGGGTGTCGGCATTCAGTACTTC.

This rearrangement joins TRBV4-1 to TRBJ2-2, with D tentatively TRBD2 (5 bases). Germline V gene sequence: CDR1 MGHRA, CDR2 YSYEKL. CDR3 length: 13 amino acids. Trimming cost V 7 bases and J 4 bases, with 10 bases left between them. The CDR3 region is CASKAEGTGELFF. CDR3 coding DNA: TGCGCCAGCAAGGCCGAGGGCACCGGGGAGCTGTTTTTT.